The next 22 T cell receptor beta chains were all read from a single sample in a study of cytomegalovirus exposure and HLA in healthy donors. PCR used 60 Vbeta primers and 13 Jbeta primers. The data were produced by immunoSEQ multiplex PCR, yet TCRdb's version contains in-frame clones alone and is incomplete. The sample yields 150,000 or so clones, of which the top ten take up 1.5% to 2%. The material sequenced was PBMCs. The receptors were sampled from a man aged 18 to 29 in good health and CMV-seronegative.

The rearrangement links TRBV6-4 to TRBJ1-5; D is unresolved. V dropped 2 bases and J dropped 0 bases, with 8 bases sitting between them. Germline assignment: CDR1 MRHNA and CDR2 SNTAGT. This CDR3 comprises 15 residues. The CDR3: CASSDQAGSNQPQHF. For the CDR3, the DNA is TGTGCCAGCAGTGACCAGGCGGGTAGCAATCAGCCCCAGCATTTT.

The CDR3 is CASSDPVPGRNQPQHF. In nucleotides, the CDR3 is TGTGCCAGCAGTGACCCAGTTCCAGGGCGCAATCAGCCCCAGCATTTT. V is TRBV2 and J is TRBJ1-5; the D gene is possibly TRBD1 (5 bases). Per the germline V gene, CDR1 is SNHLY and CDR2 is FYNNEI. Trimming took off 3 bases at V and 2 bases at J, with 14 bases between the two ends. CDR3 length equals 16 residues.

The chain is built from TRBV28 and TRBJ1-2, with 11 bases matching TRBD1. The germline gives CDR1 MDHEN, CDR2 SYDVKM. The CDR3 consists of 15 residues. Trimming cost V 5 bases and J 7 bases; bases outside gene matches: 9. CDR3 sequence (DNA): TGTGCCAGCAGTGGGGGACAGGGGGATCTCGGTGGCTACACCTTC. This encodes CASSGGQGDLGGYTF.

The V call is TRBV4-2, the J call TRBJ2-1; 8 positions match TRBD2. The CDR3 is made up of 20 amino acids. The V gene's germline CDR1 is LGHNA and CDR2 YNFKEQ. Trimming removed 2 bases from V and 4 bases from J; junction bases left unmatched: 19. Here the CDR3 reads CASSQTHPSGSPSWYNEQFF. Written as DNA, the CDR3 is TGTGCCAGCAGCCAAACCCACCCAAGCGGGAGCCCCTCATGGTACAATGAGCAGTTCTTC.

Remarks on this clone: Other DNA sequences of this sample code for an identical CDR3. This chain connects TRBV18 to TRBJ1-2, with D tentatively TRBD1 (6 bases). The CDR3 covers 13 residues. Germline CDR1 and CDR2: KGHSH and LQKENI. Trimming shortened V by 2 bases and J by 2 bases, and 6 bases separated the two germline ends. Here the CDR3 reads CASSPGTNYGYTF. The CDR3 DNA is TGTGCCAGCTCACCAGGGACAAACTATGGCTACACCTTC.

The V and J genes are TRBV2 and TRBJ2-2, with TRBD2 matching over 7 bases. CDR1 and CDR2 (germline): SNHLY, FYNNEI. This CDR3 has 14 residues. Trimming at V came to 3 bases and at J to 6 bases, leaving 4 bases not matched to a gene. DNA for the CDR3: TGTGCCAGCAGTGACCCTAGCGGAGCCGGGGAGCTGTTTTTT. Translated: CASSDPSGAGELFF.

V is TRBV29-1 and J is TRBJ1-1; 7 bases match TRBD1. CDR3 size: 11 residues. CDR1 SQVTM and CDR2 ANQGSEA come from the germline V gene. The CDR3 DNA reads as TGCAGGGGACAGCTGAACACTGAAGCTTTCTTT. This translates into CRGQLNTEAFF.

The CDR3 protein is CASSQEGAAGGATGELFF. The CDR3 region has the DNA TGTGCCAGCAGCCAAGAGGGGGCAGCGGGAGGTGCCACCGGGGAGCTGTTTTTT. The rearrangement links TRBV4-2 to TRBJ2-2; 9 nucleotides match TRBD2. Trimming removed 0 bases from V and 4 bases from J; junction bases left unmatched: 9. The V gene's germline CDR1 is LGHNA and CDR2 YNFKEQ. The CDR3 has 18 residues.

V usage is TRBV7-9 and J usage is TRBJ1-3; 7 bases map to TRBD1. Trimming took 5 bases from V and 0 from J; bases not matched to a gene: 4. There are 15 residues in the CDR3. From germline, CDR1 is SEHNR and CDR2 FQNEAQ (reference sequence). The CDR3 DNA reads TGTGCCAGCAGCCGACAGGGAAGCTCTGGAAACACCATATATTTT. Translating gives CASSRQGSSGNTIYF.

V usage is TRBV6-1 and J usage is TRBJ2-7, with 7 bases lining up with TRBD2. Germline V gives CDR1 MNHNS, CDR2 SASEGT. This CDR3 contains 15 residues. V gave up 2 bases and J gave up 1 base; unmatched junction bases: 5. In nucleotides, the CDR3 is TGTGCCAGCAGTGAATGGGACGGGGGGTCCTACGAGCAGTACTTC. Its translation: CASSEWDGGSYEQYF.

CDR3 nucleotide sequence: TGTGCCAGCAGCTTGGCGGGCGGGGGGTCCCGCAATGAGCAGTTCTTC. Residues: CASSLAGGGSRNEQFF. The V and J genes are TRBV5-4 and TRBJ2-1; 8 bases match TRBD2. After removal of 0 bases from V and 6 bases from J, the junction contained 8 bases not matched to a gene. Germline-derived CDR1 and CDR2 are SGHNT and YYREEE (reference sequence). The CDR3 runs to 16 residues.

The chain uses TRBV29-1 and TRBJ1-1; no reliable D call. Trimming shortened V by 6 bases and J by 1 base, and 15 bases separated the two germline ends. This CDR3 has 14 residues. Germline-derived CDR1 and CDR2 are SQVTM and ANQGSEA. The CDR3 DNA sequence: TGCAGCGTCTCAAGGGAGTTCGGGAACACTGAAGCTTTCTTT. Translation gives CSVSREFGNTEAFF.

The V gene is TRBV5-1, the J gene TRBJ2-5, with 9 bases matching TRBD1. Unmatched junction bases numbered 15, after V lost 4 bases and J lost 5 bases. The CDR3 extends over 17 amino acids. Germline assignment: CDR1 SGHRS and CDR2 YFSETQ. The CDR3 nucleotides are TGCGCCAGCAGCCTTTTCCCCGAACAGGGGGCAGGGGAGACCCAGTACTTC. It translates to CASSLFPEQGAGETQYF.

The genes are TRBV27 and TRBJ1-1, with D perhaps matching TRBD1 (6 bases). V was trimmed by 5 bases and J by 3 bases, leaving 10 bases between them. The CDR3 is made up of 13 amino acids. The germline V gene has CDR1 MNHEY and CDR2 SMNVEV (reference sequence). CDR3 region: CASSPGQYTEAFF. DNA of the CDR3: TGTGCCAGCAGTCCTGGACAGTACACTGAAGCTTTCTTT.

The CDR3 DNA is TGTGCCAGCAGTGCCACAGGGGTCCTGGGAGGCGGCACTGAAGCTTTCTTT. Translation: CASSATGVLGGGTEAFF. The chain links TRBV6-1 to TRBJ1-1; 7 bases agree with TRBD1. Germline assignment: CDR1 MNHNS and CDR2 SASEGT. The ends lost 4 bases at V and 4 bases at J; junction bases unmatched: 15. The CDR3 covers 17 residues.

V is TRBV2 and J is TRBJ2-2, with D possibly TRBD1 on 7 matching bases. Germline V CDR1 and CDR2: SNHLY, FYNNEI. The CDR3 consists of 18 residues. V lost 4 bases, J lost 3 bases, and 21 bases lay in between. The CDR3 region is CASSGGGPRDRHTGELFF. DNA for the CDR3: TGTGCCAGCAGTGGAGGAGGGCCGAGGGACAGACACACCGGGGAGCTGTTTTTT. The full variable domain, rest sourced from reference TRBV2 and TRBJ2-2, is EPEVTQTPSHQVTQMGQEVILRCVPISNHLYFYWYRQILGQKVEFLVSFYNNEISEKSEIFDDQFSVERPDGSNFTLKIRSTKLEDSAMYFCASSGGGPRDRHTGELFFGEGSRLTVL.

V is TRBV13 and J is TRBJ2-4, with 10 positions matching TRBD1. Trimming took 6 bases from V and 7 from J; bases not matched to a gene: 6. CDR3 size: 14 residues. Germline V gives CDR1 PRHDT, CDR2 FYEKMQ (reference sequence). As DNA, the CDR3 is TGTGCCAGCAGTCAGGGACAGGGGAAGAACATTCAGTACTTC. This gives the protein CASSQGQGKNIQYF.

The chain is built from TRBV28 and TRBJ1-3; D remains unclear. Germline loops: CDR1 MDHEN, CDR2 SYDVKM. CDR3 length equals 13 residues. V dropped 8 bases and J dropped 0 bases, with 8 bases sitting between them. CDR3 residues: CASVVNSGNTIYF. The CDR3 nucleotides read TGTGCCAGCGTTGTCAACTCTGGAAACACCATATATTTT.

The chain has TRBV11-3 and TRBJ2-7; perhaps TRBD2 as D (5 bases). CDR1 and CDR2 (germline): SGHNT, YENEEA. The CDR3 totals 14 residues. V lost 5 bases, J lost 5 bases, and 16 bases lay in between. The CDR3 loop reads CASSQEGGPDEQYF. The CDR3 DNA reads TGTGCCAGCAGCCAGGAAGGCGGGCCCGACGAGCAGTACTTC. Looking up the rest from reference TRBV11-3 and TRBJ2-7 gives the full variable domain: EAGVVQSPRYKIIEKKQPVAFWCNPISGHNTLYWYLQNLGQGPELLIRYENEEAVDDSQLPKDRFSAERLKGVDSTLKIQPAELGDSAVYLCASSQEGGPDEQYFGPGTRLTVT.

The V call is TRBV4-3, the J call TRBJ1-5, with D unclear. CDR3 length: 16 amino acids. Germline-derived CDR1 and CDR2 are LGHNA and YSLEER. Between the trimmed V and J ends, which lost 0 bases and 0 bases, there was a span of 9 bases. Here the CDR3 DNA reads TGCGCCAGCAGCCAAGACGCGGGGAATAGCAATCAGCCCCAGCATTTT. Translated: CASSQDAGNSNQPQHF.

The chain couples TRBV4-2 to TRBJ2-2; 14 nucleotides agree with TRBD2. The CDR3 totals 18 residues. The trim removed 2 bases at V and 4 bases at J, leaving 6 bases unmatched. Looked up from germline, CDR1 is LGHNA and CDR2 is YNFKEQ. CDR3: CASSQRLAGGRGTGELFF. In nucleotides, the CDR3 is TGTGCCAGCAGCCAAAGACTAGCGGGAGGGCGGGGCACCGGGGAGCTGTTTTTT.

The rearrangement links TRBV5-6 to TRBJ2-3; D remains ambiguous. Deletions cut 5 bases from V and 5 bases from J, with 15 bases between. The CDR3 extends over 14 amino acids. Per the germline V gene, CDR1 is SGHDT and CDR2 is YYEEEE. The CDR3 region is CASRRSSRGDTQYF. In DNA, the CDR3 is TGTGCCAGCAGGCGCTCCTCCCGTGGAGATACGCAGTATTTT.